Shown below are 28 T cell receptor beta chains from a single sample sequenced in a study of CD8 T cells in Susac syndrome. An input of 0.5 to 1 ug of RNA was subjected to reverse transcription using random hexamers. TCRdb re-analysed the immunoSEQ multiplex PCR reads in MiXCR, keeping a single row per CDR3 protein. Of fewer than 250,000 distinct CDR3 sequences listed, 92% were seen once; the top ten hold roughly 0.13%. The sequenced material came from CD8+ T cells from PBMCs. All receptors come from a human donor with multiple sclerosis.

The rearrangement uses TRBV5-1 and TRBJ2-1; TRBD2 matches 7 bases. Trimming took 2 bases from V and 1 from J; bases not matched to a gene: 12. Germline V gene data show CDR1 as SGHRS and CDR2 as YFSETQ. CDR3 length: 18 amino acids. CDR3 region: CASSLRTRAQQSYNEQFF. The CDR3 region has the DNA TGCGCCAGCAGCTTACGGACTAGAGCACAGCAGTCCTACAATGAGCAGTTCTTC.

This sequence joins TRBV4-3 and TRBJ2-3, with 7 bases identical to TRBD1. The germline CDR1 and CDR2 sequences are LGHNA and YSLEER. This CDR3 is built from 17 residues. V shed 0 bases and J 2 bases; nucleotides not matched to a gene: 8. The CDR3, as DNA: TGCGCCAGCAGCCAAGACCGAACAGGGGTGATCACAGATACGCAGTATTTT. It yields the protein CASSQDRTGVITDTQYF.

V gene TRBV11-2 combines with J gene TRBJ1-1, with 7 bases fitting TRBD1. Germline lookup yields CDR1 SGHAT and CDR2 FQNNGV. V shed 1 base and J 5 bases; nucleotides not matched to a gene: 7. The CDR3 is made up of 15 amino acids. CDR3 protein: CASSLATTGATEAFF. Written as DNA, the CDR3 is TGTGCCAGCAGCTTAGCCACCACAGGGGCAACTGAAGCTTTCTTT.

The chain links TRBV4-1 to TRBJ2-1; 14 nucleotides align to TRBD2. Trimming at V came to 3 bases and at J to 10 bases, leaving 8 bases not matched to a gene. This CDR3 has 16 residues. Germline lookup yields CDR1 MGHRA and CDR2 YSYEKL. CDR3 residues: CASSQAGLAGVDEQFF. CDR3 DNA: TGCGCCAGCAGCCAGGCGGGACTAGCGGGAGTAGACGAGCAGTTCTTC.

The chain recombines TRBV5-1 with TRBJ2-1, with D uncertain. Germline V gene lookup returns CDR1 SGHRS and CDR2 YFSETQ. The CDR3 totals 15 residues. The V end was cut by 0 bases, the J end by 0 bases, with 7 bases between. CDR3 DNA: TGCGCCAGCAGCTTGGGTTGGAGCTCCTACAATGAGCAGTTCTTC. It is translated as CASSLGWSSYNEQFF.

The chain carries TRBV5-4 and TRBJ1-5; no definite D call. Trimming removed 3 bases at V and 5 bases at J, with 9 bases between. Germline CDR1 SGHNT, CDR2 YYREEE (reference sequence). The CDR3 totals 13 residues. The CDR3 DNA sequence: TGTGCCAGCAGCTCCAATGTAGATCAGCCCCAGCATTTT. This gives the protein CASSSNVDQPQHF.

The chain has TRBV7-9 and TRBJ2-7; D may be TRBD2 (6 bases). The length of the CDR3 is 15 residues. V was pared by 5 bases and J by 1 base, with 15 bases between. Germline CDR1 and CDR2: SEHNR and FQNEAQ (reference sequence). The CDR3 DNA reads as TGTGCCAGCAGCCTAGAGACTAGGCGATCCTACGAGCAGTACTTC. Its protein product is CASSLETRRSYEQYF.

The chain is built from TRBV30 and TRBJ2-7; 10 nucleotides agree with TRBD2. V lost 0 bases, J lost 9 bases, and 11 bases stayed unmatched. CDR1 and CDR2 (germline): GTSNPN, SVGIG (reference sequence). CDR3 length: 15 residues. Here the CDR3 reads CAWSVPTSGLWGQYF. CDR3 nucleotides: TGTGCCTGGAGTGTTCCGACTAGCGGGCTATGGGGGCAGTACTTC.

The CDR3 DNA is TGCGCCAGCAGTGAACGGGGGGGTAACTATGGCTACACCTTC. Amino acids: CASSERGGNYGYTF. The chain is built from TRBV10-2 and TRBJ1-2, with D possibly being TRBD1 (5 bases). The CDR3 spans 14 residues. Trimming took 3 bases from V and 1 from J, leaving 9 bases between them. Germline V gene sequence: CDR1 WSHSY, CDR2 SAAADI.

V and J are TRBV7-9 and TRBJ2-1, with unresolved D. The CDR3 is made up of 12 amino acids. V was shortened by 7 bases and J by 7 bases, with 11 bases between the two germline ends. CDR1 SEHNR and CDR2 FQNEAQ come from the germline V gene (reference sequence). DNA for the CDR3: TGTGCCAGCACCCCCCTCGAAAATGAGCAGTTCTTC. It is translated as CASTPLENEQFF.

The chain employs TRBV12-3 or TRBV12-4 and TRBJ1-2, with 7 bases fitting TRBD1. Trimming removed 5 bases from V and 4 bases from J; junction bases left unmatched: 10. This CDR3 has 15 residues. DNA of the CDR3: TGTGCCAGCAGTCACCTAACAGGGGAAGGCTATGGCTACACCTTC. Its translation is CASSHLTGEGYGYTF.

This clonotype has only a few counts. This rearrangement joins TRBV7-2 to TRBJ2-7; tentatively, D is TRBD2 (5 bases). The germline gives CDR1 SGHTA, CDR2 FQGNSA. The length of the CDR3 is 14 residues. Trimming pared 3 bases from V and 1 base from J, leaving 10 bases between. DNA for the CDR3: TGTGCCAGCAGCTTCGGCGGGCCTTCCTACGAGCAGTACTTC. It translates to CASSFGGPSYEQYF.

The J gene is TRBJ2-7, the V gene TRBV3-1; D call uncertain. CDR1 and CDR2 from the germline V gene are LGHDT and YNNKEL (reference sequence). Trimming shortened V by 4 bases and J by 0 bases, and 13 bases separated the two germline ends. The CDR3 has 15 residues. CDR3 protein: CASSPTVTSSYEQYF. The CDR3 region has the DNA TGTGCCAGCAGCCCCACCGTCACCAGCTCCTACGAGCAGTACTTC.

The chain is built from TRBV6-5 and TRBJ1-1; D remains ambiguous. The CDR3 extends over 15 amino acids. With 2 bases removed from V and 0 bases from J, the gap between germline ends came to 10 bases. CDR1 and CDR2 (germline): MNHEY, SVGAGI. The CDR3 loop reads CASSYRQEMNTEAFF. The DNA for the CDR3 is TGTGCCAGCAGTTACCGCCAGGAGATGAACACTGAAGCTTTCTTT.

This chain connects TRBV29-1 to TRBJ2-5; no reliable D call. Trimming pared 6 bases from V and 4 bases from J, leaving 6 bases between. The CDR3 has 10 amino acids. From germline, CDR1 is SQVTM and CDR2 ANQGSEA. CDR3 sequence reads: CSVARETQYF. The CDR3, as DNA: TGCAGCGTAGCCCGAGAGACCCAGTACTTC. Combining the CDR3 with reference TRBV29-1 and TRBJ2-5 gives the whole variable domain SAVISQKPSRDICQRGTSLTIQCQVDSQVTMMFWYRQQPGQSLTLIATANQGSEATYESGFVIDKFPISRPNLTFSTLTVSNMSPEDSSIYLCSVARETQYFGPGTRLLVL.

The V and J genes are TRBV20-1 and TRBJ1-1; TRBD1 agrees at 7 bases. CDR1 and CDR2 from the germline V gene are DFQATT and SNEGSKA (reference sequence). The CDR3 spans 16 residues. CDR3 in amino acids: CSPDISVGGSRTEAFF. As DNA, the CDR3 is TGCAGCCCCGACATAAGCGTAGGGGGCAGTAGGACTGAAGCTTTCTTT.

The chain recombines TRBV4-1 with TRBJ2-5; TRBD2 matches at 9 bases. The CDR3 runs to 17 residues. V lost 0 bases, J lost 1 base, and 6 bases stayed unmatched. Germline CDR1 and CDR2: MGHRA and YSYEKL. The CDR3 DNA reads TGCGCCAGCAGCCAAGACCTAGCGGGGAGTGTCCAAGAGACCCAGTACTTC. This translates into CASSQDLAGSVQETQYF.

This clonotype has just a few counts. The gene calls are TRBV24-1 and TRBJ2-1; tentatively, D is TRBD1 (6 bases). CDR1 is KGHDR, CDR2 SFDVKD, per germline. V lost 2 bases and J 9 bases, leaving 13 bases between the germline ends. The CDR3 has 14 residues. The CDR3 DNA reads as TGTGCCACCAGTGATTATGGGGGCTTAACTGAGCAGTTCTTC. It is translated as CATSDYGGLTEQFF.

This chain links TRBV12-3 or TRBV12-4 with TRBJ1-3; no definite D call. V was trimmed by 8 bases and J by 0 bases, leaving 14 bases between them. The CDR3 extends over 15 amino acids. The CDR3 coding sequence is TGTGCCAGCGATCGGACGGCTTCCTCTGGAAACACCATATATTTT. Encoded protein: CASDRTASSGNTIYF.

The chain recombines TRBV25-1 with TRBJ2-1; TRBD2 is a possible D gene (6 bases). Looked up from germline, CDR1 is MGHDK and CDR2 is SYGVNS. The V end was cut by 7 bases, the J end by 10 bases, with 8 bases between. The CDR3 runs 10 residues. The CDR3: CASMGGEQFF. CDR3 sequence (DNA): TGTGCCAGCATGGGAGGAGAGCAGTTCTTC.

This sequence joins TRBV7-8 and TRBJ1-5; TRBD1 might be the D (5 bases). CDR3 size: 17 residues. Trimming cost V 2 bases and J 9 bases, with 23 bases left between them. Germline-derived CDR1 and CDR2 are SGHVS and FQNEAQ. In DNA, the CDR3 is TGTGCCAGCAGCTTACCTCCCAACCGGGACCCGCTGGGGCCCCAGCATTTT. Its translation is CASSLPPNRDPLGPQHF.

The chain links TRBV5-6 to TRBJ2-7; D unclear. Trimming took off 0 bases at V and 2 bases at J, with 9 bases between the two ends. Germline V gene data show CDR1 as SGHDT and CDR2 as YYEEEE. CDR3 length: 14 residues. The CDR3 sequence: CASSLGYLPYEQYF. DNA of the CDR3: TGTGCCAGCAGCTTGGGCTACTTACCCTACGAGCAGTACTTC.

This sequence joins TRBV20-1 and TRBJ1-2, with D possibly matching TRBD1 (6 bases). Germline lookup yields CDR1 DFQATT and CDR2 SNEGSKA (reference sequence). Trimming cost V 6 bases and J 3 bases, with 17 bases left between them. The CDR3 is made up of 14 amino acids. This chain's CDR3 is CSAERQADDYGYTF. In DNA form, the CDR3 reads TGCAGTGCCGAGCGACAGGCCGATGACTATGGCTACACCTTC.

The rearrangement links TRBV6-5 to TRBJ2-5, with 7 bases fitting TRBD2. Germline values: CDR1 MNHEY, CDR2 SVGAGI. CDR3 size: 16 residues. The junction had 11 bases not matched to a gene; V was cut back by 0 bases and J by 7 bases. The CDR3 protein is CASSYSDFGGRGTQYF. CDR3 nucleotide sequence: TGTGCCAGCAGTTACTCGGACTTTGGCGGGAGAGGGACCCAGTACTTC.

This clonotype was detected only once. This chain links TRBV28 with TRBJ1-1; D uncertain. Germline lookup yields CDR1 MDHEN and CDR2 SYDVKM. The CDR3 has 13 residues. Trimming left V 0 bases short and J 5 bases short, with 7 bases between. The CDR3 here is CASSLWMQTEAFF. DNA for the CDR3: TGTGCCAGCAGTTTATGGATGCAGACTGAAGCTTTCTTT.

The V call is TRBV30, the J call TRBJ1-1; weak D call: TRBD1 (6 bases). The germline CDR1 and CDR2 sequences are GTSNPN and SVGIG (reference sequence). V shed 8 bases and J shed 0 bases, with 10 bases lying between them. There are 12 residues in the CDR3. CDR3 DNA sequence: TGTGCCCGACAGGACCTGAACACTGAAGCTTTCTTT. Its translation: CARQDLNTEAFF.

CDR3 sequence: CASSQTASGEPYEQYF. CDR3 nucleotides: TGTGCCAGCAGCCAAACGGCTAGCGGGGAGCCCTACGAGCAGTACTTC. V and J are TRBV3-1 and TRBJ2-7; TRBD2 matches 9 bases. The CDR3 length is 16 residues. Germline values: CDR1 LGHDT, CDR2 YNNKEL (reference sequence). J lost 2 bases, V lost 2 bases, and 7 bases had no gene match.

The chain recombines TRBV19 with TRBJ2-3; the D gene is possibly TRBD1 (5 bases). V lost 4 bases and J lost 6, with 14 bases in between. The CDR3 is made up of 14 amino acids. Per germline, CDR1 LNHDA and CDR2 SQIVND (reference sequence). The CDR3, as DNA: TGTGCCAGTAGTACCCCCTCGCCAGGGGATACGCAGTATTTT. This encodes CASSTPSPGDTQYF.